The 12 T cell receptor beta chains presented below share a single source sample, sequenced in a study of OX40 agonist ivuxolimab in advanced cancers. The protocol was immunoSEQ multiplex PCR, while the TCRdb copy is restricted to in-frame clones and leaves out a portion. The repertoire holds about 79,000 clones, with about 91% as singletons. This specimen was CD4+ or CD8+ T cells sorted from blood, taken in a trial of the OX40 agonist ivuxolimab. The receptors come from an adult with an advanced solid tumor such as melanoma, head and neck, liver or kidney cancer.

The V gene is TRBV28, the J gene TRBJ2-4; unclear D gene. This CDR3 is 15 amino acids long. CDR1 and CDR2 (germline): MDHEN, SYDVKM. Between the trimmed V and J ends, which lost 3 bases and 0 bases, there was a span of 9 bases. The CDR3 DNA follows: TGTGCCAGCAGTTTTGGTGGGTCAGCCAAAAACATTCAGTACTTC. Encoded protein: CASSFGGSAKNIQYF. The complete variable domain, with remaining parts taken from reference TRBV28 and TRBJ2-4, reads DVKVTQSSRYLVKRTGEKVFLECVQDMDHENMFWYRQDPGLGLRLIYFSYDVKMKEKGDIPEGYSVSREKKERFSLILESASTNQTSMYLCASSFGGSAKNIQYFGAGTRLSVL.

This CDR3 reads CATSGGLAGGPRETQYF. CDR3 DNA sequence: TGTGCCACCAGCGGCGGACTAGCGGGAGGGCCGAGGGAGACCCAGTACTTC. The chain carries TRBV15 and TRBJ2-5; 15 bases align to TRBD2. The V and J ends lost 5 bases and 5 bases, in that order; junction bases with no gene match: 9. Germline V gene lookup returns CDR1 LNHNV and CDR2 YYDKDF (reference sequence). CDR3 size: 17 residues. Filled out from reference TRBV15 and TRBJ2-5, the complete variable domain reads DAMVIQNPRYQVTQFGKPVTLSCSQTLNHNVMYWYQQKSSQAPKLLFHYYDKDFNNEADTPDNFQSRRPNTSFCFLDIRSPGLGDTAMYLCATSGGLAGGPRETQYFGPGTRLLVL.

CDR3 DNA sequence: TGTGCCAGCAGCGCCATGACAGGGCCTGGAAACACCATATATTTT. It codes for CASSAMTGPGNTIYF. The chain uses TRBV5-6 and TRBJ1-3; 7 bases are shared with TRBD1. The germline V gene has CDR1 SGHDT and CDR2 YYEEEE. This CDR3 spans 15 amino acids. V gave up 4 bases and J gave up 2 bases; unmatched junction bases: 6.

The chain is built from TRBV11-3 and TRBJ2-7; D unresolved. Germline CDR1 SGHNT, CDR2 YENEEA. V was trimmed by 5 bases and J by 3 bases, leaving 14 bases between them. The CDR3 runs to 14 residues. The CDR3 coding sequence is TGTGCCAGCAGCCTCGGGCCGCTCGGCTACGAGCAGTACTTC. It translates to CASSLGPLGYEQYF.

The chain is built from TRBV29-1 and TRBJ1-2; D possibly corresponds to TRBD1 (6 bases). The CDR3 sequence is 12 residues long. V lost 2 bases, J lost 3 bases, and 7 bases lay in between. Germline V gene lookup returns CDR1 SQVTM and CDR2 ANQGSEA. CDR3 residues: CSVEQGHYGYTF. As DNA, the CDR3 is TGCAGCGTTGAACAGGGGCACTATGGCTACACCTTC.

V gene TRBV19 combines with J gene TRBJ2-4, with D possibly being TRBD2 (5 bases). Germline values: CDR1 LNHDA, CDR2 SQIVND (reference sequence). V was shortened by 9 bases and J by 3 bases, with 30 bases between the two germline ends. The CDR3 spans 19 residues. The CDR3 DNA reads as TGTGCCAGGCGCATAGAACCTCAGCTACCCAAGGGAGTCAAAAACATTCAGTACTTC. Its translation: CARRIEPQLPKGVKNIQYF. Full variable domain (rest looked up from reference TRBV19 and TRBJ2-4): DGGITQSPKYLFRKEGQNVTLSCEQNLNHDAMYWYRQDPGQGLRLIYYSQIVNDFQKGDIAEGYSVSREKKESFPLTVTSAQKNPTAFYLCARRIEPQLPKGVKNIQYFGAGTRLSVL.

This clone was found once. This sequence joins TRBV28 and TRBJ1-2; TRBD1 is a possible D gene (6 bases). Germline V lookup: CDR1 MDHEN, CDR2 SYDVKM. V gave up 3 bases and J gave up 7 bases, with 12 bases separating them. The CDR3 is 13 residues long. As DNA, the CDR3 is TGTGCCAGCAGTTTCGTACAGGGTGGTGGCTACACCTTC. Its protein is CASSFVQGGGYTF.

The chain carries TRBV18 and TRBJ2-5, with D hard to call. Germline CDR1 is KGHSH and CDR2 is LQKENI. V was cut by 1 base and J by 0 bases, with 9 bases left in between. This CDR3 region has 15 residues. The CDR3 loop is CASSPLMGNQETQYF. In nucleotides, the CDR3 is TGTGCCAGCTCACCACTTATGGGGAACCAAGAGACCCAGTACTTC. The full variable domain, completed using reference TRBV18 and TRBJ2-5, is NAGVMQNPRHLVRRRGQEARLRCSPMKGHSHVYWYRQLPEEGLKFMVYLQKENIIDESGMPKERFSAEFPKEGPSILRIQQVVRGDSAAYFCASSPLMGNQETQYFGPGTRLLVL.

J is TRBJ1-2 and V is TRBV7-8; 7 bases match TRBD1. V was clipped by 2 bases and J by 4 bases; unmatched bases: 4. CDR3 size: 14 residues. Germline V gene data show CDR1 as SGHVS and CDR2 as FQNEAQ. CDR3 sequence (DNA): TGTGCCAGCAGCTTACAGACAGGGCTCTATGGCTACACCTTC. Its translation: CASSLQTGLYGYTF.

This rearrangement joins TRBV6-1 to TRBJ1-1; D is undetermined. V was trimmed by 2 bases and J by 0 bases, leaving 13 bases between them. Germline loops: CDR1 MNHNS, CDR2 SASEGT. The CDR3 is 16 residues long. This chain's CDR3 is CASSERVGGVNTEAFF. DNA for the CDR3: TGTGCCAGCAGTGAAAGGGTGGGAGGCGTGAACACTGAAGCTTTCTTT.

The V call is TRBV2, the J call TRBJ2-1; 8 positions agree with TRBD2. CDR1 SNHLY and CDR2 FYNNEI come from the germline V gene. CDR3 length equals 15 residues. V lost 7 bases to trimming and J lost 0 bases; unmatched junction nucleotides: 5. The CDR3 loop reads CASKLAGSSYNEQFF. The CDR3 DNA reads as TGTGCCAGCAAATTAGCGGGGAGCTCCTACAATGAGCAGTTCTTC.

The chain is built from TRBV4-2 and TRBJ1-2; 7 bases fit TRBD1. Germline-derived CDR1 and CDR2 are LGHNA and YNFKEQ. CDR3 length equals 15 residues. The V and J ends lost 3 bases and 1 base, in that order; junction bases with no gene match: 5. This CDR3 is CASSHAGQNNYGYTF. The CDR3 DNA reads TGTGCCAGCAGCCACGCGGGACAGAATAACTATGGCTACACCTTC.